The sequence of this TCR beta chain was determined in a study of control samples from healthy donors and cancer patients. Sequenced by immunoSEQ multiplex PCR; TCRdb stores in-frame clones only, minus some. This sample has a few hundred thousand clones; about nine tenths occur once, and the top ten carry approximately 6.3%. The V gene's germline CDR1 is SEHNR and CDR2 FQNEAQ (reference sequence). The CDR3 has 14 amino acids. Trimming removed 1 base at V and 5 bases at J, with 9 bases between. The sequencing sample was made of PBMCs. The TCR originated in a man in his forties with head and neck cancer. The rearrangement joins TRBV7-9 to TRBJ2-1; D remains unclear. The CDR3 region has the DNA TGTGCCAGCAGCTTAGATTTAGGCCACAATGAGCAGTTCTTC. This codes for CASSLDLGHNEQFF. Full variable domain (remainder filled in from reference TRBV7-9 and TRBJ2-1): DTGVSQNPRHKITKRGQNVTFRCDPISEHNRLYWYRQTLGQGPEFLTYFQNEAQLEKSRLLSDRFSAERPKGSFSTLEIQRTEQGDSAMYLCASSLDLGHNEQFFGPGTRLTVL.